Included here is one T cell receptor beta chain sequence, with context. Its antigen is not identified. The data were produced by immunoSEQ multiplex PCR, yet TCRdb's version contains in-frame clones alone and is incomplete. Counted here are 77,000 or so clones, roughly 90% occurring once; the ten biggest clones make up roughly 0.66%. The data were obtained in a study of graft-versus-host responses after intestinal transplantation. Study information: Recipients obtained multivisceral, liver-intestinal, or isolated intestinal transplants. Every recipient had anti-thymocyte globulin induction and around 3 years of tacrolimus plus steroids.

Between the trimmed V and J ends, which lost 5 bases and 7 bases, there was a span of 15 bases. The CDR3 covers 14 residues. Germline V gene data show CDR1 as MNHNS and CDR2 as SASEGT. Study findings and constraints: GvH clones were found in recipient marrow; some appeared first in ileum or blood. Peak levels of circulating GvH clones tracked with early post-transplant HvG declines.

The chain carries TRBV6-1 and TRBJ1-5; no firm D call. The sequence was obtained from a human patient who received an intestinal transplant, so some T cells may come from the graft donor. This sample comprised PBMCs, obtained 98 days after intestinal transplantation. DNA of the CDR3: TGTGCCAGCAGTTCGCCCGGACGGATGCAGCCCCAGCATTTT. Translated, it gives CASSSPGRMQPQHF.